This T cell receptor (beta chain) was sequenced during a study of shared clonotypes between healthy human individuals. Donation came from healthy HIV-negative adults that had no recent acute infections or vaccinations. This CDR3 contains 17 residues. V lost 1 base and J lost 1, with 16 bases in between. TCRdb keeps only in-frame clones here, not all; method: immunoSEQ multiplex PCR. This sample has some 2,000,000 clones, with roughly 94% found just once. This receptor was taken from a young man in good health. Sequenced: naive CD4+ T cells sorted from blood. Subset of the sample: CD45RA+ positively selected. V usage is TRBV5-3 and J usage is TRBJ2-3, with D perhaps assigned TRBD1 or TRBD2 (5 bases each). TRBV5-3 is an open reading frame, and its role is uncertain. The CDR3 DNA reads TGTGCCAGAAGCTTGACCTACCAGGGACCCTGCACAGATACGCAGTATTTT. This sequence encodes CARSLTYQGPCTDTQYF.